The present T cell receptor (beta chain) was sequenced within a study of blood T cell repertoires in COVID-19. At the level of the study: Italy, Spain and the United States were the sources of the convalescent and acute COVID-19 samples.

V shed 0 bases and J shed 1 base, with 9 bases lying between them. The germline gives CDR1 GTSNPN, CDR2 SVGIG (reference sequence). The CDR3 loop spans 15 amino acids. In the study's own analysis: By means of reference gene primer amplification, nucleated cell counts were estimated. Repertoires were generated with immunoSEQ multiplex PCR, while TCRdb's copy carries only in-frame clones and drops some. V and J calls plus clone size are reproduced from that table; the DNA served to infer D and trimming. Of 60,000 to 70,000 clones in the sample, 80% to 90% are singletons; the top ten hold 1.4%. The chain recombines TRBV30 with TRBJ2-2; a weak D match, TRBD2 (5 bases). Source material: peripheral blood. The sequence came from a woman aged 55-75 years with acute or convalescent COVID-19. CDR3 nucleotides: TGTGCCTGGAGTGTACTACGGGGGAACACCGGGGAGCTGTTTTTT. It specifies CAWSVLRGNTGELFF.